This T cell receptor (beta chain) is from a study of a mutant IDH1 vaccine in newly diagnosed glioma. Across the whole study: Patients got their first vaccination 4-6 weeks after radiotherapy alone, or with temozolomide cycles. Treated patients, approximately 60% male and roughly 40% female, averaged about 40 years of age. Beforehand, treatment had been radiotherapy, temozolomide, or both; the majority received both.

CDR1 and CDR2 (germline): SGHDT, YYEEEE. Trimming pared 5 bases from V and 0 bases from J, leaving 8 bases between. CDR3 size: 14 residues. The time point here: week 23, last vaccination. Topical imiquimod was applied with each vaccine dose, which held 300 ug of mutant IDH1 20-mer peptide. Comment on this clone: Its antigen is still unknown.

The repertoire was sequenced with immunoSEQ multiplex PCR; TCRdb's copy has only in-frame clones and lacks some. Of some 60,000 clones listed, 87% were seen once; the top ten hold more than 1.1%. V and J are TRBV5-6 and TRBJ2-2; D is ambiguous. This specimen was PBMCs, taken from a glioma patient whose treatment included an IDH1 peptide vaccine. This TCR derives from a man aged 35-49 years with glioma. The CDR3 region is CASSNGPNTGELFF. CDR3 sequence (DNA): TGTGCCAGCAGTAACGGGCCGAACACCGGGGAGCTGTTTTTT.